The source of this T cell receptor beta chain is a study of identical twins. Unique molecular identifiers were present on the cDNA, which also gained a universal primer site by template switching. TCRdb ran MiXCR on the 5' RACE reads and lists one entry per CDR3 protein. The data show about 1.7 million distinct CDR3 sequences, around 33% seen once. From germline, CDR1 is LGHDT and CDR2 YNNKEL (reference sequence). CDR3 length: 15 amino acids. The receptor was isolated from a newborn girl in good health. This chain connects TRBV3-1 to TRBJ2-5; TRBD2 might be the D (6 bases). The J call may be mistaken, given a closer DNA end match to TRBJ2-7. The specimen sequenced was cord blood. The CDR3 DNA reads TGTGCCAGCAGCCAGTGGGGAGGAGGGTCCTACGAGCAGTACTTC. This sequence encodes CASSQWGGGSYEQYF.